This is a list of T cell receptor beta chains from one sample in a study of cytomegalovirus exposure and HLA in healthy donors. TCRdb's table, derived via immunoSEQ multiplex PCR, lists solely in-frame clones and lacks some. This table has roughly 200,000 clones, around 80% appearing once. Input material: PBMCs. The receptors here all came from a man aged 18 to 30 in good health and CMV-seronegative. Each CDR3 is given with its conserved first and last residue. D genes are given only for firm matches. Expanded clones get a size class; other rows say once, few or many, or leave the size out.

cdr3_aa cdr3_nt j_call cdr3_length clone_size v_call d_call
CSSSLLEGPSHQPQHF TGTTCCAGCAGCTTACTGGAGGGGCCCAGCCATCAGCCCCAGCATTTT TRBJ1-5 16 few TRBV7-9 -
CASTIDREAFF TGTGCCAGCACCATTGACAGGGAAGCTTTCTTT TRBJ1-1 11 once TRBV2 -
CASSLGQIISGNTIYF TGTGCCAGCAGCTTAGGTCAGATAATCTCTGGAAACACCATATATTTT TRBJ1-3 16 once TRBV7-9 -
CASSLTGGTYNEQFF TGTGCCAGCAGCTTAACAGGGGGTACCTACAATGAGCAGTTCTTC TRBJ2-1 15 - TRBV7-6 TRBD1
CASSVGGSAYNEQFF TGTGCCAGCAGTGTGGGCGGGAGTGCCTACAATGAGCAGTTCTTC TRBJ2-1 15 - TRBV2 TRBD2
CASSLPPSRDRVLLDTGELFF TGTGCCAGCAGTTTACCCCCCTCTAGGGACAGAGTACTCTTAGACACCGGGGAGCTGTTTTTT TRBJ2-2 21 - TRBV27 TRBD1
CASSAYRDAASQPQHF TGTGCCAGCAGTGCCTACAGGGACGCCGCCTCCCAGCCCCAGCATTTT TRBJ1-5 16 few TRBV2 -
CASSGVNPGTGGGYTF TGTGCCAGCAGTGGCGTCAATCCCGGGACAGGGGGTGGCTACACCTTC TRBJ1-2 16 - TRBV9 TRBD1
CATKVFQGDDEQYF TGTGCCACCAAAGTTTTCCAAGGGGATGACGAGCAGTACTTC TRBJ2-7 14 - TRBV28 -
CASRPTGQGNEQYF TGTGCCAGCAGACCTACGGGACAGGGAAACGAGCAGTACTTC TRBJ2-7 14 - TRBV5-8 TRBD1
CASRAPGHYDAFF TGTGCCAGCAGGGCACCGGGACACTATGACGCTTTCTTT TRBJ1-1 13 - TRBV6-1 -
CASSDWTANSPLHF TGTGCCAGCAGTGACTGGACAGCAAATTCACCCCTCCACTTT TRBJ1-6 14 - TRBV6-1 -
CASSRGQQETQYF TGTGCCAGCTCACGTGGACAGCAAGAGACCCAGTACTTC TRBJ2-5 13 - TRBV18 -
CASSRDRVATEAFF TGTGCCAGCAGCCGGGACAGGGTGGCGACTGAAGCTTTCTTT TRBJ1-1 14 - TRBV5-4 TRBD1
CASSRDRGSFAGGYTF TGTGCCAGCAGTCGGGACAGGGGATCCTTTGCGGGAGGCTACACCTTC TRBJ1-2 16 - TRBV2 TRBD1
CAWSPGIGNTIYF TGTGCCTGGAGCCCCGGGATAGGAAACACCATATATTTT TRBJ1-3 13 few TRBV30 -
CASSPGLAGGSDEQFF TGTGCTAGCAGCCCGGGACTAGCGGGAGGATCGGATGAGCAGTTCTTC TRBJ2-1 16 few TRBV7-7 TRBD2
CASGLESLPRAQHF TGTGCTAGTGGTTTGGAGTCTTTACCCAGGGCCCAGCATTTT TRBJ1-5 14 - TRBV12-5 -
CASSLELTDTQYF TGTGCCAGCAGCCTAGAACTCACAGATACGCAGTATTTT TRBJ2-3 13 - TRBV7-8 -
CAWSRRSSYEQYF TGTGCCTGGAGTAGACGGAGCTCCTACGAGCAGTACTTC TRBJ2-7 13 few TRBV30 -
CASSYSTGVYGYTF TGTGCCAGCAGTTACTCGACCGGGGTCTATGGCTACACCTTC TRBJ1-2 14 few TRBV6-6 -
CASSSPGQPSYEQYF TGTGCCAGCAGCTCGCCGGGACAGCCTTCCTACGAGCAGTACTTC TRBJ2-7 15 - TRBV5-4 TRBD1
CATSRGGSTGGRTDTQYF TGTGCCACCAGCAGAGGGGGATCGACAGGGGGTCGGACAGATACGCAGTATTTT TRBJ2-3 18 - TRBV15 TRBD1
CATLLGVGTEAFF TGTGCCACATTATTAGGGGTGGGGACTGAAGCTTTCTTT TRBJ1-1 13 - TRBV2 -
CASSLGDYGEQFF TGTGCCAGCAGCTTGGGGGACTACGGTGAGCAGTTCTTC TRBJ2-1 13 once TRBV5-6 TRBD2
CSANEAFF TGCAGTGCCAATGAAGCTTTCTTT TRBJ1-1 8 - TRBV20-1 -
CASSLGSLRDTEAFF TGCGCCAGCAGCTTGGGATCCCTCCGGGACACTGAAGCTTTCTTT TRBJ1-1 15 once TRBV5-1 -
CAWSGTRQGVNYGYTF TGTGCCTGGAGTGGGACGAGACAGGGAGTAAACTATGGCTACACCTTC TRBJ1-2 16 - TRBV30 TRBD1